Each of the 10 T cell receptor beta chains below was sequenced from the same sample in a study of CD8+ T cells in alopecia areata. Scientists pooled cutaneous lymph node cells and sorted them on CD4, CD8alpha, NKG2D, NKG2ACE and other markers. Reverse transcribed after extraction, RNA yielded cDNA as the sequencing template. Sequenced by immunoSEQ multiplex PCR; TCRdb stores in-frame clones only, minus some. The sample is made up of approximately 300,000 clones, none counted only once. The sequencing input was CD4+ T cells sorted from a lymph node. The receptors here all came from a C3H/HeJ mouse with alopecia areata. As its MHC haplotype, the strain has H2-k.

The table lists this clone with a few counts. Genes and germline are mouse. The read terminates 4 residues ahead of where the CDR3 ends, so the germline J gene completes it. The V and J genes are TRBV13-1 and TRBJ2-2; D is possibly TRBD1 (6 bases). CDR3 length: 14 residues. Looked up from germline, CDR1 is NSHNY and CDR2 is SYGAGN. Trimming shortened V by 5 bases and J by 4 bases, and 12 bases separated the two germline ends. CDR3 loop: CASREQGPTGQLYF. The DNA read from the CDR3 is TGTGCCAGCAGGGAACAGGGTCCCACCGGG.

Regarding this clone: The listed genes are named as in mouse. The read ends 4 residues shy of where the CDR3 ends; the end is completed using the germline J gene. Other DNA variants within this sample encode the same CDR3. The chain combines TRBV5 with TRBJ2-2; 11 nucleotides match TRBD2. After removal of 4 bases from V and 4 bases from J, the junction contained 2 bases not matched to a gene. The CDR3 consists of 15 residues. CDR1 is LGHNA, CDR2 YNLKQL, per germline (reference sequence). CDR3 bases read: TGTGCCAGCAGCCCCGACTGGGGGGGCACCGGG. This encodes CASSPDWGGTG. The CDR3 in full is CASSPDWGGTGQLYF.

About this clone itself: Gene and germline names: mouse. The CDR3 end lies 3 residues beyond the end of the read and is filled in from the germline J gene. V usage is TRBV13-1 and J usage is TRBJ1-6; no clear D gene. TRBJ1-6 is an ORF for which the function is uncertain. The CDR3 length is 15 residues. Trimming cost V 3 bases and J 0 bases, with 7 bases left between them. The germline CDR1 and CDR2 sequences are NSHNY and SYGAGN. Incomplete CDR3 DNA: TGTGCCAGCAGTGTAGACAATTCCTATAATTCGCCC. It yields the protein CASSVDNSYNSP. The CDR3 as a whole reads CASSVDNSYNSPLYF.

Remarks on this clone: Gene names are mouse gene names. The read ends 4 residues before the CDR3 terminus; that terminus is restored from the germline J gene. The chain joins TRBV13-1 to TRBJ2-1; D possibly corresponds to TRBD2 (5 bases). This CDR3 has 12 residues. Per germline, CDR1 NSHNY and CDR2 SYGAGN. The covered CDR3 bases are TGTGCCAGCAGTGAGATGGGGTCT. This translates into CASSEMGS. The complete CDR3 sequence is CASSEMGSEQFF.

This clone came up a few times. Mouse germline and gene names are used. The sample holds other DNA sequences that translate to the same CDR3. Incomplete CDR3 DNA: TGTGCCAGCAGCCAAGACAGGGGGGTATAT. This translates into CASSQDRGVY. The CDR3 in full is CASSQDRGVYEQYF. V usage is TRBV5 and J usage is TRBJ2-7, with a weak D call TRBD1 (7 bases). The CDR3 end is not reached by the read, which stops 4 residues before it; the germline J gene fills it in. Germline V CDR1 and CDR2: LGHNA, YNLKQL (reference sequence). The length of the CDR3 is 14 residues.

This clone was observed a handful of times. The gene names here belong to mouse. CDR3 sequence: CASSDAGITEVFF. Partial CDR3 DNA: TGTGCCAGCAGTGATGCTGGGATCACA. The chain recombines TRBV13-3 with TRBJ1-1; D is uncertain. The read ends 4 residues before the CDR3 terminus; that terminus is restored from the germline J gene. The CDR3 is made up of 13 amino acids. Per the germline V gene, CDR1 is NNHDY and CDR2 is SYVADS. The V end was cut by 0 bases, the J end by 4 bases, with 7 bases between.

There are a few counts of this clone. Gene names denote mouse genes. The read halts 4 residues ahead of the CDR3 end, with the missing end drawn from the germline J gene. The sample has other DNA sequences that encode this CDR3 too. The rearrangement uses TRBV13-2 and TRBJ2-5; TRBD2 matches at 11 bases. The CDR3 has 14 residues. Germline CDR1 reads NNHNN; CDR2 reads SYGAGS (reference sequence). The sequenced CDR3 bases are TGTGCCAGCGGACTGGGGGGGCGCGGGGAC. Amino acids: CASGLGGRGD. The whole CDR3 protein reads CASGLGGRGDTQYF.

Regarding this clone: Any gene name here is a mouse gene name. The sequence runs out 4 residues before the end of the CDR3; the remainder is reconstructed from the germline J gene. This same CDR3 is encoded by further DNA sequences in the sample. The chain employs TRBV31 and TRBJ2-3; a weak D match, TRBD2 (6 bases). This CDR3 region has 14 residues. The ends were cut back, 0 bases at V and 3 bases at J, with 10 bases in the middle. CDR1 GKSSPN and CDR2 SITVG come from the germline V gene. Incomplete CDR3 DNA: TGTGCCTGGAGTCTAGTCGGGGGGGCAGAA. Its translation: CAWSLVGGAE. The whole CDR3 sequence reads CAWSLVGGAETLYF.

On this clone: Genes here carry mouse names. Here the CDR3 reads CTCSALGFQDTQYF. Partial CDR3 DNA: TGCACCTGCAGTGCTCTTGGGTTCCAAGAC. The chain carries TRBV1 and TRBJ2-5; D is unclear. The CDR3 goes on 4 residues after the read ends, and that part is filled in from the germline J gene. The CDR3 loop spans 14 amino acids. CDR1 and CDR2 from the germline V gene are NSQYPW and LRSPGD (reference sequence). Trimming took off 3 bases at V and 2 bases at J, with 9 bases between the two ends.

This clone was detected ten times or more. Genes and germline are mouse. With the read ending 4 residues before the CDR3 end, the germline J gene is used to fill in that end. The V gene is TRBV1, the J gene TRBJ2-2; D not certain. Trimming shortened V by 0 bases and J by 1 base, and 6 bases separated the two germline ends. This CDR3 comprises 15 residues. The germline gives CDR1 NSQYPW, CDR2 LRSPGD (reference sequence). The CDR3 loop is CTCSADYKNTGQLYF. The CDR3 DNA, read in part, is TGCACCTGCAGTGCAGATTACAAAAACACCGGG.